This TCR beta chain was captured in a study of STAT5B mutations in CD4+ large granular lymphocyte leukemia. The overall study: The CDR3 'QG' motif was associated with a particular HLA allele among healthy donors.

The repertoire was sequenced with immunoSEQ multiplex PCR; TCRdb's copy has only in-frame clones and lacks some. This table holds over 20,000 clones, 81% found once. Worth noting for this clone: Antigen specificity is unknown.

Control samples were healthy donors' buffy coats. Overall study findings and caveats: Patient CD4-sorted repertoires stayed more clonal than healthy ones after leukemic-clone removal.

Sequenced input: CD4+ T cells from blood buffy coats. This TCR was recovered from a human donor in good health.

The CDR3 DNA sequence: TGCGCCAGCAGCCTGGGGACGGTCGGCGGCACTGAAGCTTTCTTT. Its translation: CASSLGTVGGTEAFF. The chain couples TRBV5-1 to TRBJ1-1; perhaps TRBD1 as D (5 bases). The CDR3 has 15 residues. Between the trimmed V and J ends, which lost 4 bases and 4 bases, there was a span of 17 bases. Looked up from germline, CDR1 is SGHRS and CDR2 is YFSETQ. The variable domain in full, completed from reference TRBV5-1 and TRBJ1-1, reads KAGVTQTPRYLIKTRGQQVTLSCSPISGHRSVSWYQQTPGQGLQFLFEYFSETQRNKGNFPGRFSGRQFSNSRSEMNVSTLELGDSALYLCASSLGTVGGTEAFFGQGTRLTVV.